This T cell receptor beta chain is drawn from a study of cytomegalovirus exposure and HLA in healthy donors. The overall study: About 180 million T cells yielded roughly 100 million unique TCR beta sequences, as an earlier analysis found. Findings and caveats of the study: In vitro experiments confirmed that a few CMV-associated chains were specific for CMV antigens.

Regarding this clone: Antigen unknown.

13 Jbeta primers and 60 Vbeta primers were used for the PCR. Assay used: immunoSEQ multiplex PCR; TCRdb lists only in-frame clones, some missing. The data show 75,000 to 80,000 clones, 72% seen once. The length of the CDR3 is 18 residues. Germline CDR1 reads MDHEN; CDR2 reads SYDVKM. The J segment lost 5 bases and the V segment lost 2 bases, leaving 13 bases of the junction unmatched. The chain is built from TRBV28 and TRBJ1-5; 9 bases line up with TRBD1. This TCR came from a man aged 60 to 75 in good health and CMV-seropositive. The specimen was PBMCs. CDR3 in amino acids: CASSLPQEGQGWDQPQHF. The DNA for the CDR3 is TGTGCCAGCAGTTTACCCCAGGAGGGACAGGGCTGGGATCAGCCCCAGCATTTT.